This entry features one T cell receptor (beta chain) sequence. Its antigen is not identified. This sample was taken from a study of long-term antiretroviral therapy in people with HIV. HIV-positive participants all received treatment in the United States. Points from the study as a whole: Clonotypes expanded prior to ART showed repertoire dominance at all sampled time points. Against controls, HIV repertoires showed narrower ranges of CDR3 length. It was not possible to obtain data on ART adherence, viral resistance or therapy changes.

They ran version v3.0 of the immunoSEQ assay at survey level. Only in-frame clones appear in the TCRdb table, and some are missing; sequencing was by immunoSEQ multiplex PCR. The data contain under 40,000 clones, 75% to 85% of them singletons. The length of the CDR3 is 13 residues. CDR1 MNHNS and CDR2 SASEGT come from the germline V gene. V lost 2 bases, J lost 3 bases, and 7 bases lay in between. The source was unsorted PBMCs, collected 0.3 years after starting antiretroviral therapy. This clonotype was sampled from a man between 18 and 29 years old with HIV. This chain links TRBV6-1 with TRBJ1-2; D ambiguous. The CDR3 coding sequence is TGTGCCAGCAGTGAACGCCTAGACTATGGCTACACCTTC. The encoded protein is CASSERLDYGYTF.